A single sample is the source of the 28 T cell receptor beta chains below, sequenced in a study of cytomegalovirus exposure and HLA in healthy donors. The PCR made use of 60 Vbeta and 13 Jbeta primers. Sequencing was performed with immunoSEQ multiplex PCR; in TCRdb, only in-frame clones are kept and a portion is missing. The table has some 190,000 clones, over 60% seen once; the top ten hold around 1%. Sequencing was done on a sample of PBMCs. These receptors originate from a woman aged 40 to 50 in good health and CMV-seronegative.

This clone has only a few counts. The chain employs TRBV7-8 and TRBJ1-1, with 10 positions matching TRBD1. The V segment lost 0 bases and the J segment 10 bases; nucleotides outside the gene matches: 8. In germline, CDR1 is SGHVS, CDR2 FQNEAQ. The CDR3 loop spans 15 amino acids. The CDR3 region has the DNA TGTGCCAGCAGCTTAGCCCACGGACAGGGGGGGGGAGCTTTCTTT. Its protein product is CASSLAHGQGGGAFF.

V is TRBV9 and J is TRBJ2-7; 7 nucleotides align to TRBD2. V lost 4 bases, J lost 7 bases, and 8 bases stayed unmatched. Germline loops: CDR1 SGDLS, CDR2 YYNGEE. The CDR3 extends over 13 amino acids. The CDR3 loop reads CASSPGQRGEQYF. CDR3 bases: TGTGCCAGCAGCCCCGGGCAGCGGGGAGAGCAGTACTTC.

The CDR3 nucleotides are TGTGCCAGCAGCTTAGGGGCTAGCGGGTCGAACACCGGGGAGCTGTTTTTT. Encoded protein: CASSLGASGSNTGELFF. This chain uses TRBV11-2 with TRBJ2-2; 8 bases fit TRBD2. The germline V gene has CDR1 SGHAT and CDR2 FQNNGV. There are 17 residues in the CDR3. V gave up 1 base and J gave up 0 bases; unmatched junction bases: 4.

The genes are TRBV11-3 and TRBJ1-1; D is possibly TRBD1 (5 bases). The CDR3 length is 14 residues. The V gene lost 0 bases and the J gene lost 5 bases, with 10 bases spanning the gap. The germline gives CDR1 SGHNT, CDR2 YENEEA. Here the CDR3 DNA reads TGTGCCAGCAGCTTAGAGGGGGGAAAGACTGAAGCTTTCTTT. Translation gives CASSLEGGKTEAFF.

V gene TRBV5-1 combines with J gene TRBJ2-1, with TRBD1 identical over 7 bases. The CDR3 spans 13 residues. Germline loops: CDR1 SGHRS, CDR2 YFSETQ. Unmatched junction bases numbered 1, after V lost 4 bases and J lost 3 bases. The CDR3 sequence: CASSRDSYNEQFF. The CDR3 DNA is TGCGCCAGCAGCCGGGACAGCTACAATGAGCAGTTCTTC.

The rearrangement uses TRBV5-1 and TRBJ1-2; D is uncertain. Deletions cut 1 base from V and 5 bases from J, with 9 bases between. This CDR3 is 13 amino acids long. Per the germline V gene, CDR1 is SGHRS and CDR2 is YFSETQ. DNA of the CDR3: TGCGCCAGCAGCTTGCGGGGTGATTATGGCTACACCTTC. Translation: CASSLRGDYGYTF. Full variable domain (missing parts from reference TRBV5-1 and TRBJ1-2): KAGVTQTPRYLIKTRGQQVTLSCSPISGHRSVSWYQQTPGQGLQFLFEYFSETQRNKGNFPGRFSGRQFSNSRSEMNVSTLELGDSALYLCASSLRGDYGYTFGSGTRLTVV.

This clone was observed once. The genes are TRBV5-6 and TRBJ1-1, with D tentatively TRBD1 (5 bases). Between the trimmed V and J ends, which lost 4 bases and 3 bases, there was a span of 10 bases. The CDR3 runs 13 residues. The germline V gene has CDR1 SGHDT and CDR2 YYEEEE. CDR3 nucleotides: TGTGCCAGCAGCGCACAGGTTGACACTGAAGCTTTCTTT. This sequence encodes CASSAQVDTEAFF.

This chain links TRBV2 with TRBJ1-4; 8 bases align to TRBD1. This CDR3 comprises 14 residues. Per germline, CDR1 SNHLY and CDR2 FYNNEI. V shed 5 bases, J shed 7 bases, and the junction held 6 bases outside the gene matches. The CDR3: CASSQQGEAEKLFF. As DNA, the CDR3 is TGTGCCAGCAGTCAACAGGGGGAGGCTGAAAAACTGTTTTTT.

The chain recombines TRBV7-2 with TRBJ2-3, with D tentatively TRBD2 (7 bases). This CDR3 contains 16 residues. Between the trimmed V and J ends, which lost 1 base and 4 bases, there was a span of 15 bases. Per the germline V gene, CDR1 is SGHTA and CDR2 is FQGNSA. DNA of the CDR3: TGTGCCAGCAGCTTAGGTCGGGGAGGGGGGTCAGATACGCAGTATTTT. Protein product: CASSLGRGGGSDTQYF.

This chain joins TRBV29-1 and TRBJ1-2; the match to TRBD1 covers 7 bases. The CDR3 extends over 15 amino acids. Germline lookup yields CDR1 SQVTM and CDR2 ANQGSEA. With V trimmed by 3 bases and J by 4 bases, 11 bases remained unmatched. CDR3 sequence: CSVDDDRASGYGYTF. CDR3 coding DNA: TGCAGCGTTGATGACGACAGGGCCTCTGGCTATGGCTACACCTTC.

The chain is built from TRBV7-2 and TRBJ2-1; 7 bases line up with TRBD1. This CDR3 has 14 residues. Trimming cost V 5 bases and J 6 bases; bases outside gene matches: 7. Per germline, CDR1 SGHTA and CDR2 FQGNSA. The CDR3 DNA is TGTGCCAGCAGCCCGAGAGCAGGGGGCAATGAGCAGTTCTTC. Protein sequence: CASSPRAGGNEQFF.

The J gene is TRBJ1-2, the V gene TRBV27; weak D call: TRBD1 (6 bases). The CDR3 length is 13 residues. Trimming took 6 bases from V and 5 from J, leaving 13 bases between them. The V gene's germline CDR1 is MNHEY and CDR2 SMNVEV (reference sequence). The CDR3 nucleotides are TGTGCCAGCAGCTGCAGGGGATGTTATGGCTACACCTTC. This gives the protein CASSCRGCYGYTF.

The V and J genes are TRBV6-1 and TRBJ1-3, with D possibly TRBD1 on 5 matching bases. V was trimmed by 8 bases and J by 2 bases, leaving 16 bases between them. This CDR3 has 15 residues. Germline V gene lookup returns CDR1 MNHNS and CDR2 SASEGT. The CDR3 DNA is TGTGCCAGCGGCAGGGAGGCAGTAACTGGAAACACCATATATTTT. Encoded protein: CASGREAVTGNTIYF.

The chain combines TRBV4-3 with TRBJ1-2; TRBD1 matches 9 bases. Germline V gene sequence: CDR1 LGHNA, CDR2 YSLEER. There are 15 residues in the CDR3. Germline trimming cut 4 bases from V and 7 bases from J; bases unmatched to any gene: 10. The CDR3 is CASSRQGGSTGGYTF. In nucleotides, the CDR3 is TGCGCCAGCAGCCGACAGGGGGGTTCGACTGGTGGCTACACCTTC.

CDR3 sequence: CASSFAQGSNEKLFF. The CDR3 DNA sequence: TGCGCCAGCAGCTTCGCACAGGGTTCTAATGAAAAACTGTTTTTT. V is TRBV5-1 and J is TRBJ1-4; possible D gene TRBD1, 6 bases. Looked up from germline, CDR1 is SGHRS and CDR2 is YFSETQ. Trimming stripped 2 bases from V and 3 bases from J, with 11 bases between. This CDR3 is built from 15 residues.

This chain joins TRBV30 and TRBJ1-4; 7 nucleotides match TRBD1. CDR1 is GTSNPN, CDR2 SVGIG, per germline (reference sequence). CDR3 length: 13 residues. Trimming at V came to 4 bases and at J to 4 bases, leaving 3 bases not matched to a gene. The CDR3: CAWTRDSNEKLFF. CDR3 coding DNA: TGTGCCTGGACCCGGGACAGTAATGAAAAACTGTTTTTT.

The chain links TRBV5-1 to TRBJ2-7; no definite D call. CDR3 length: 14 residues. Trimming stripped 1 base from V and 2 bases from J, with 10 bases between. Germline CDR1 reads SGHRS; CDR2 reads YFSETQ. This CDR3 reads CASSLLGVPYEQYF. Here the CDR3 DNA reads TGCGCCAGCAGCTTGTTGGGCGTTCCCTACGAGCAGTACTTC.

The V and J genes are TRBV10-3 and TRBJ2-7; D remains unclear. Looked up from germline, CDR1 is ENHRY and CDR2 is SYGVKD. V lost 8 bases, J lost 4 bases, and 12 bases lay in between. The CDR3 extends over 12 amino acids. CDR3 nucleotides: TGTGCCATCGGGCAACAACAATACGAGCAGTACTTC. As protein: CAIGQQQYEQYF.

A note on this clone: The same CDR3 also results from other DNA sequences found in this sample. The chain joins TRBV7-2 to TRBJ1-1; the D is unclear. Looked up from germline, CDR1 is SGHTA and CDR2 is FQGNSA. The ends were cut back, 3 bases at V and 1 base at J, with 6 bases in the middle. This CDR3 contains 13 residues. CDR3 nucleotide sequence: TGTGCCAGCAGCTTGACGGGGAACACTGAAGCTTTCTTT. Its translation: CASSLTGNTEAFF.

The V and J genes are TRBV9 and TRBJ2-1, with TRBD2 identical over 11 bases. The germline V gene has CDR1 SGDLS and CDR2 YYNGEE. The trim removed 4 bases at V and 4 bases at J, leaving 4 bases unmatched. CDR3 length equals 15 residues. CDR3 amino acids: CASSLGLADYNEQFF. The CDR3 DNA follows: TGTGCCAGCAGCCTGGGACTAGCGGATTACAATGAGCAGTTCTTC. Filled out from reference TRBV9 and TRBJ2-1, the complete variable domain reads DSGVTQTPKHLITATGQRVTLRCSPRSGDLSVYWYQQSLDQGLQFLIQYYNGEERAKGNILERFSAQQFPDLHSELNLSSLELGDSALYFCASSLGLADYNEQFFGPGTRLTVL.

This chain connects TRBV30 to TRBJ2-5; D is possibly TRBD1 (5 bases). Between the trimmed V and J ends, which lost 4 bases and 5 bases, there was a span of 17 bases. The CDR3 runs to 14 residues. The germline V gene encodes CDR1 GTSNPN and CDR2 SVGIG (reference sequence). DNA for the CDR3: TGTGCCTGGACCTCAGTGCAGGGTTCGGAGACCCAGTACTTC. Protein product: CAWTSVQGSETQYF.

To note about this clone: Other nucleotide sequences from this sample produce the same CDR3. This sequence joins TRBV6-6 and TRBJ1-2; D unclear. V lost 8 bases and J 4 bases, leaving 14 bases between the germline ends. Per germline, CDR1 MNHNY and CDR2 SVGAGI (reference sequence). CDR3 length equals 13 residues. The DNA for the CDR3 is TGTGCCAGCGTCGGTGAGGAGGGCTATGGCTACACCTTC. Protein: CASVGEEGYGYTF.

The rearrangement joins TRBV19 to TRBJ1-4; TRBD1 might be the D (5 bases). CDR3 length: 14 amino acids. V was shortened by 4 bases and J by 7 bases, with 13 bases between the two germline ends. Germline-derived CDR1 and CDR2 are LNHDA and SQIVND (reference sequence). Written as DNA, the CDR3 is TGTGCCAGTAGTAGTAGGGGAACCTTTGAAAAACTGTTTTTT. Amino acids: CASSSRGTFEKLFF.

There are a few counts of this clone. This chain uses TRBV5-4 with TRBJ1-4; D gene uncertain. V shed 3 bases and J shed 4 bases, with 10 bases lying between them. CDR1 is SGHNT, CDR2 YYREEE, per germline (reference sequence). The CDR3 has 14 amino acids. This chain's CDR3 is CASSSGSLNEKLFF. CDR3 DNA sequence: TGTGCCAGCAGCTCCGGTTCCCTTAATGAAAAACTGTTTTTT.

This chain links TRBV19 with TRBJ1-5; no definite D call. V lost 6 bases, J lost 3 bases, and 15 bases lay in between. Germline CDR1 is LNHDA and CDR2 is SQIVND (reference sequence). This CDR3 comprises 15 residues. Here the CDR3 reads CASRKTGQDNQPQHF. The CDR3 bases are TGTGCCAGTAGAAAAACTGGGCAGGACAATCAGCCCCAGCATTTT.

The gene calls are TRBV30 and TRBJ2-3; D is perhaps TRBD2 (6 bases). This CDR3 contains 13 residues. Germline V CDR1 and CDR2: GTSNPN, SVGIG (reference sequence). Trimming pared 3 bases from V and 0 bases from J, leaving 7 bases between. The chain's CDR3 is CAWSGTSTDTQYF. Here the CDR3 DNA reads TGTGCCTGGAGCGGGACTAGCACAGATACGCAGTATTTT.

The chain is built from TRBV11-2 and TRBJ2-1; TRBD2 agrees at 10 bases. The ends lost 5 bases at V and 8 bases at J; junction bases unmatched: 9. This CDR3 spans 15 amino acids. Germline CDR1 and CDR2: SGHAT and FQNNGV. The CDR3 protein is CASSPQGLAGDEQFF. DNA of the CDR3: TGTGCCAGCAGCCCCCAGGGTCTAGCGGGAGATGAGCAGTTCTTC.

This sequence joins TRBV11-1 and TRBJ2-5; tentatively, D is TRBD2 (6 bases). The CDR3 is 13 amino acids. Germline-derived CDR1 and CDR2 are SGHAT and FQDESV (reference sequence). V was clipped by 1 base and J by 4 bases, with 7 bases between them. The CDR3 DNA follows: TGTGCCAGCAGCTTAGGGGGACTAGAGACCCAGTACTTC. Translation gives CASSLGGLETQYF.